The clone carrying this TCR beta chain was seen more than once but under ten times. Its antigen remains unidentified. The CDR3 loop spans 12 amino acids. The germline CDR1 and CDR2 sequences are SEHNR and FQNEAQ (reference sequence). V was trimmed by 4 bases and J by 2 bases, leaving 5 bases between them. The sample originates from a study of early T cells in non-severe SARS-CoV-2 infection. Study-wide results and caveats: Lookups in VDJdb leaned toward anti-spike CD8 responses and missed private and CD4 specificities.

TCRdb reprocessed the 5' RACE reads via MiXCR and lists one record per CDR3 protein. Altogether about 92,000 distinct CDR3 sequences are present, approximately 16% being singletons, with the ten largest covering 1.3%. This clonotype was sampled from an adult who was a healthcare worker with PCR-confirmed SARS-CoV-2 infection or an uninfected control (not recorded which). This chain links TRBV7-9 with TRBJ1-1; no firm D call. Source material: whole blood. The CDR3 here is CASSSANTEAFF. CDR3 DNA sequence: TGTGCCAGCAGCTCGGCCAACACTGAAGCTTTCTTT.